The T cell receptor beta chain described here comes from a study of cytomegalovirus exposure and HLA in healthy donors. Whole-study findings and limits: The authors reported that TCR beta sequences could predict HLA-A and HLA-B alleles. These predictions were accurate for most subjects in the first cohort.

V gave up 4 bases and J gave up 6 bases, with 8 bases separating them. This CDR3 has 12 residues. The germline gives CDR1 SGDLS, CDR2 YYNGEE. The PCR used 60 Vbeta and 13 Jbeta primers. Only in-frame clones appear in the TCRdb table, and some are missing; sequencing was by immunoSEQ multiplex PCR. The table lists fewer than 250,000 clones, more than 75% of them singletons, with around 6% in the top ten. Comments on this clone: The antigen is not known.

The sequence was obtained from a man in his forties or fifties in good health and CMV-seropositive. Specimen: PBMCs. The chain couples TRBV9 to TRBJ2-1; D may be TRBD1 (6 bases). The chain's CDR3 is CASSSGVNEQFF. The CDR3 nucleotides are TGTGCCAGCAGCTCAGGGGTCAATGAGCAGTTCTTC.